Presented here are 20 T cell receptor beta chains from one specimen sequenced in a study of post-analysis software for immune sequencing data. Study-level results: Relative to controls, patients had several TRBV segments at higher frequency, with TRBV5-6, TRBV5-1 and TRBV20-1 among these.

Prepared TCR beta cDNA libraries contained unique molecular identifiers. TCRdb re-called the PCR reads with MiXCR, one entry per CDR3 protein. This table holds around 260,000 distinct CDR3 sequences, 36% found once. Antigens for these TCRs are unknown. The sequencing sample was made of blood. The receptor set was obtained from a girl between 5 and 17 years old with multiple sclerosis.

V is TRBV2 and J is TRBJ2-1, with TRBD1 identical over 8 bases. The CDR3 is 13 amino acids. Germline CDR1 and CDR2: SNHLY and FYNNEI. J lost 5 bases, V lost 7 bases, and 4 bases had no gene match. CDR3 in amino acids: CASTQDRDNEQFF. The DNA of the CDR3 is TGTGCCAGCACTCAGGACAGGGACAATGAGCAGTTCTTC.

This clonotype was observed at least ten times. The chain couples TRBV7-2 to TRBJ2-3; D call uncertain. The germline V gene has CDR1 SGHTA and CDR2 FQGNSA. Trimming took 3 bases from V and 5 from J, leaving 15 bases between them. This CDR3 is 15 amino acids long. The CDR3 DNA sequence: TGTGCCAGCAGCTTGGTGCGATTCGGTCGAGATACGCAGTATTTT. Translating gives CASSLVRFGRDTQYF.

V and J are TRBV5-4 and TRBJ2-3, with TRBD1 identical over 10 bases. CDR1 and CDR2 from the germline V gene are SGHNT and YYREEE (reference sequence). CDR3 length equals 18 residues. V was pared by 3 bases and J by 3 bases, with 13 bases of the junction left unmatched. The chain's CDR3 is CASSSSGQGQGRTDTQYF. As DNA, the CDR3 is TGTGCCAGCAGCTCTTCGGGACAGGGGCAGGGTCGAACAGATACGCAGTATTTT.

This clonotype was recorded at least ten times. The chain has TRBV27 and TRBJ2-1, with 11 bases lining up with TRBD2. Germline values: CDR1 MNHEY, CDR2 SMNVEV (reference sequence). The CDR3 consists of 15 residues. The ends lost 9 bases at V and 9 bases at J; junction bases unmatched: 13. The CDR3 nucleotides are TGTGCCAGTTACACAACTAGCGGGAGATGGGGTGAGCAGTTCTTC. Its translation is CASYTTSGRWGEQFF.

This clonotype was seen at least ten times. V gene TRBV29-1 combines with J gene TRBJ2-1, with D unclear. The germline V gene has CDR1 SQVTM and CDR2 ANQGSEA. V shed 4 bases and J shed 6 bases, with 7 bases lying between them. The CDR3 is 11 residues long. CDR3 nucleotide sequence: TGCAGCGTTGGTGCAGGCAATGAGCAGTTCTTC. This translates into CSVGAGNEQFF.

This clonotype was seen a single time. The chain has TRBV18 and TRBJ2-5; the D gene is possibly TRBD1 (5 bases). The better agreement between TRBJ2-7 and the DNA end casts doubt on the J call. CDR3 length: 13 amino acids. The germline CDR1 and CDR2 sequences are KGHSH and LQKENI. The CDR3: CASSSLLRAEQYF. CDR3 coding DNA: TGTGCCAGCTCATCACTCCTCAGGGCCGAGCAGTACTTC.

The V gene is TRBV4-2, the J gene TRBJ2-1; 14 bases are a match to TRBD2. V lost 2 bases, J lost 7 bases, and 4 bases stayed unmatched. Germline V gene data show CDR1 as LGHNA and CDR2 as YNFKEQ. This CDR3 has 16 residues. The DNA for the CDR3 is TGTGCCAGCAGCCAACCGGGACTAGCGGGGGAAAATGAGCAGTTCTTC. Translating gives CASSQPGLAGENEQFF.

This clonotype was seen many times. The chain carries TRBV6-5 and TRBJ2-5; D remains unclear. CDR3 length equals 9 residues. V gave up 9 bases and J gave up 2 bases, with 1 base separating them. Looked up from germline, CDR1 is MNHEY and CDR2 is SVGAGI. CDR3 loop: CARQETQYF. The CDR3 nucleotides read TGTGCCAGACAAGAGACCCAGTACTTC.

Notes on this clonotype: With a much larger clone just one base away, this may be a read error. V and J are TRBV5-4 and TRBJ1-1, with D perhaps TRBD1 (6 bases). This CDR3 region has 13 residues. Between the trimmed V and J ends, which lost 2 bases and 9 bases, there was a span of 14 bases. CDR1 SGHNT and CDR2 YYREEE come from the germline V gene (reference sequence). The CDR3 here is CASSLQGTFKAFF. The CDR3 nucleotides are TGTGCCAGCAGCTTACAGGGAACGTTTAAAGCTTTCTTT.

Here the CDR3 DNA reads TGTGCCAGCAGCGGGACTACCAACAATGAGCAGTTCTTC. As protein: CASSGTTNNEQFF. The rearrangement uses TRBV7-9 and TRBJ2-1, with 7 bases lining up with TRBD2. Germline CDR1 SEHNR, CDR2 FQNEAQ (reference sequence). Germline trimming cut 5 bases from V and 5 bases from J; bases unmatched to any gene: 3. The CDR3 length is 13 residues.

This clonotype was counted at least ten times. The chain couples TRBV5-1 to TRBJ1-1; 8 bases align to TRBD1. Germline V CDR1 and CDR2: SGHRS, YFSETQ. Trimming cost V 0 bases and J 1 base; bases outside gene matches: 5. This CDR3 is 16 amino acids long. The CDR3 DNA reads TGCGCCAGCAGCTTGGCCCCCGGGACAGGGAACACTGAAGCTTTCTTT. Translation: CASSLAPGTGNTEAFF.

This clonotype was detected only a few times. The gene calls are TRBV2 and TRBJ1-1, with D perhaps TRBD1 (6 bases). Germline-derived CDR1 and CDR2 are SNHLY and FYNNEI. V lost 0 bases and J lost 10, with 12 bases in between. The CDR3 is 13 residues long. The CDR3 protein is CASSEARGLGAFF. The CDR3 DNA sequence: TGTGCCAGCAGTGAAGCAAGGGGGTTGGGAGCTTTCTTT.

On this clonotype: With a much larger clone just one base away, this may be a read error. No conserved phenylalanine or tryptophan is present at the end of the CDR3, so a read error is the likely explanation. The CDR3 DNA sequence: TGTGCCAGCAGCTTGCCCAATCAGCCCCAGCATTGT. As protein: CASSLPNQPQHC. V is TRBV5-5 and J is TRBJ1-5; D ambiguous. Trimming pared 1 base from V and 3 bases from J, leaving 2 bases between. This CDR3 spans 12 amino acids. CDR1 is SGHKS, CDR2 YYEKEE, per germline (reference sequence).

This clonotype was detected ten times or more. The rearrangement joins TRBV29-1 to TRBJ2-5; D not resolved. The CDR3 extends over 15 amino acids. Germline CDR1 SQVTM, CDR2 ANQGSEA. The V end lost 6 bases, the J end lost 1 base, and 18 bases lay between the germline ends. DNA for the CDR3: TGCAGCGTCGTTTCCCTCGATAGCCTCCAAGAGACCCAGTACTTC. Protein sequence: CSVVSLDSLQETQYF.

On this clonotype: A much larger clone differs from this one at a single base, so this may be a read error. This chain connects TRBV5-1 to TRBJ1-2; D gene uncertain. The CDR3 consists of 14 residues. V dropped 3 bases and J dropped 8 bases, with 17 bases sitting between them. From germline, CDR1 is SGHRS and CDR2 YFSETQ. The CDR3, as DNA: TGCGCCAGCAGCTGGTTCGGGAATCTCGACGGCTACACCTTC. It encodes CASSWFGNLDGYTF.

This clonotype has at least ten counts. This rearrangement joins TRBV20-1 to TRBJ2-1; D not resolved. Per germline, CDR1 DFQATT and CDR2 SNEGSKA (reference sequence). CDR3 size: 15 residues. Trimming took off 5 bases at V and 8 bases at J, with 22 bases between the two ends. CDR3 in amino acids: CSARGRVSLRHEQFF. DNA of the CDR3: TGCAGTGCTCGCGGCCGGGTGTCACTGCGGCATGAGCAGTTCTTC.

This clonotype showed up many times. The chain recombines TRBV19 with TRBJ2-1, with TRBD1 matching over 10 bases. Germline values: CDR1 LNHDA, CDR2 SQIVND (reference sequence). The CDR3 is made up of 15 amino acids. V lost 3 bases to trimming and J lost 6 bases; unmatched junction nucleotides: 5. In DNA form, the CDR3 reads TGTGCCAGTAGTATCGGGACAGGGGTGGGCAATGAGCAGTTCTTC. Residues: CASSIGTGVGNEQFF.

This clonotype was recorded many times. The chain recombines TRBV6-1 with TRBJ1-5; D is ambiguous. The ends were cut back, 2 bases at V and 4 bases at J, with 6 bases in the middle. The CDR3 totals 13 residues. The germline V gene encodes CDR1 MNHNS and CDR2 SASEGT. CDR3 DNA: TGTGCCAGCAGTGAAAGGGATAATCAGCCCCAGCATTTT. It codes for CASSERDNQPQHF.

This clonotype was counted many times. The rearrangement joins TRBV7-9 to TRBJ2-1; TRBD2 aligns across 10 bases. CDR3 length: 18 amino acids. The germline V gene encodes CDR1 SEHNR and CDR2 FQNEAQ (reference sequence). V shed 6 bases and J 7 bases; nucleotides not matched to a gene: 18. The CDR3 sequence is CASRFLRSLAGEGNEQFF. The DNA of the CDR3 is TGTGCCAGCAGGTTTTTGAGGTCGCTAGCGGGAGAGGGGAATGAGCAGTTCTTC.

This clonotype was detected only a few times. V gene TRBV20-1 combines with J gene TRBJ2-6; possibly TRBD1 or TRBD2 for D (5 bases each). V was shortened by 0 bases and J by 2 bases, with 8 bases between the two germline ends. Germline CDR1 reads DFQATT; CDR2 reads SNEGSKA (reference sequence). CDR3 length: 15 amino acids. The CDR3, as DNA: TGCAGTGCTAGAGAGGGGGAAACTGGGGCCAACGTCCTGACTTTC. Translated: CSAREGETGANVLTF.